This T cell receptor beta chain appears in the sequencing data of a study of T-cell reconstitution after alpha-beta-depleted transplantation in children (dated by TCRdb to the mid-2010s). For context, the study as a whole: The study quantitatively tracked T-cell immune reconstitution after TCRalphabeta/CD19-depleted allogeneic hematopoietic cell transplantation in children using TCR repertoire profiling. Study-wide conclusions, independent of this receptor: In some patients, high TCRbeta diversity at day 60 was attributed to recipient T cells and intrathymic progenitors that had survived conditioning. Over the following months the frequencies of hyperexpanded clones went down, and after one year T-cell counts and TCRbeta diversity were mostly credited to newly produced T cells. Apparently early alphabetaT-cell count recovery about two months after transplant reportedly relied on only several hundred rapidly expanded clones derived from non-depleted graft cells.

The treatment or condition label corresponds to: allogeneic hematopoietic cell transplantation with graft depleted of TCRalphabeta T cells and CD19 B cells. Transplant recipients were children who received TCRalphabeta/CD19-depleted allogeneic hematopoietic cell grafts. There are many counts of this clonotype. It has no known antigen specificity. Base qualities are not provided; no much larger clone lies one nucleotide away. The CDR3 measures 13 amino acids from cysteine to phenylalanine. Only the CDR3 DNA is retained, 39 bases long and in frame from the first base. Sequences LGHDT (CDR1) and YNNKEL (CDR2) are obtained from the germline V gene (reference sequence). Deletion took 6 bases off V and 3 bases off J, with a span of 10 bases between the germline ends. The library was prepared using PCR. Sequencing instrument: Illumina HiSeq 2500. Molecular barcoding was employed in the preparation of TCR libraries, with unique molecular identifiers being used to normalize TCRbeta repertoire quantification. The public reads were run again by TCRdb, first through fastp at Q25 and then through MiXCR, and only productive beta chains were kept. Identical CDR3 proteins give one entry, which carries the most common genes and DNA. The sample includes about 300,000 distinct CDR3 sequences, with over 7.5% observed a single time. 9.1% of the sample is taken by the ten largest.

This specimen was peripheral blood, taken 360 days after TCRalphabeta/CD19-depleted stem cell transplant. The rearranged chain carries TRBV3-1 and TRBJ2-3; the D gene is not confidently resolved. The sequence came from a female patient aged 2-9 years who had a stem cell transplant for Fanconi anemia, so the T cells may come from the graft donor. The nucleotides read TGTGCCAGCAGTTGGGCCGATACAGATACGCAGTATTTT. It is translated as CASSWADTDTQYF.